This T cell receptor (beta chain) stems from a study of cytomegalovirus exposure and HLA in healthy donors. Points from the study as a whole: TCR sequences were mostly rare, though some public TCRs occurred in many donors. The classifier was said to identify cytomegalovirus status with high specificity and sensitivity. Listed as cytomegalovirus-associated were 150 to 200 TCR beta chains.

Data came from immunoSEQ multiplex PCR; TCRdb stores just in-frame clones and leaves some out. The sample lists some 90,000 clones, about 96% occurring once. The donors were part of the validation cohort, which consisted of about 120 subjects and was separate from the first cohort of 666 subjects. V was pared by 7 bases and J by 2 bases, with 5 bases between. The CDR3 totals 11 residues. Germline V gene sequence: CDR1 MDHEN, CDR2 SYDVKM. Details on this clone: As yet, its antigen is unknown.

The chain combines TRBV28 with TRBJ1-2; D gene unclear. The clonotype was recovered from a man younger than 35 in good health and CMV-seronegative. Sequences were obtained from PBMCs. Written as DNA, the CDR3 is TGTGCCAGCACCGGGAACTATGGCTACACCTTC. Its translation is CASTGNYGYTF.